This paragraph reports one TCR beta chain. Assay: immunoSEQ multiplex PCR; the TCRdb copy retains only in-frame clones and omits some. The data show approximately 210,000 clones, more than 70% seen once. The data were obtained in a study of blood T cell repertoires in COVID-19. V gave up 0 bases and J gave up 7 bases; unmatched junction bases: 10. This CDR3 comprises 15 residues. Germline CDR1 is SGDLS and CDR2 is YYNGEE. The sequencing sample was made of PBMCs or T cells enriched from blood (not recorded which). This sequence was found in a man aged 30 to 45 with acute COVID-19. V usage is TRBV9 and J usage is TRBJ2-7; 7 bases line up with TRBD2. This chain's CDR3 is CASSVAPQWGGEQYF. The CDR3 DNA sequence: TGTGCCAGCAGCGTAGCTCCCCAATGGGGGGGGGAGCAGTACTTC.